Each of the 26 T cell receptor beta chains below was sequenced from the same sample in a study of cytomegalovirus exposure and HLA in healthy donors. The PCR used 60 Vbeta and 13 Jbeta primers. Produced via immunoSEQ multiplex PCR; TCRdb's table is partial and in-frame only. The sample records about 190,000 clones, 60% to 80% being singletons. The sample consisted of PBMCs. The source is a woman aged 25 to 39 in good health and CMV-seropositive.

The rearrangement joins TRBV7-8 to TRBJ2-2, with 8 nucleotides matching TRBD2. Germline V gene data show CDR1 as SGHVS and CDR2 as FQNEAQ. Losses at the gene ends were 4 bases for V and 9 bases for J; bases not matched to a gene: 13. The CDR3 contains 16 residues. CDR3 sequence (DNA): TGTGCCAGCAGCTCGCTAGCGGGCGGGTCTCGCTGGGAGCTGTTTTTT. Amino acids: CASSSLAGGSRWELFF.

This clone was seen only a few times. The chain is built from TRBV5-1 and TRBJ2-5; 11 nucleotides line up with TRBD2. V shed 5 bases, J shed 1 base, and the junction held 4 bases outside the gene matches. The CDR3 consists of 15 residues. Germline V gene lookup returns CDR1 SGHRS and CDR2 YFSETQ. CDR3 in DNA: TGCGCCAGCAGTTACGGGACTAGCGGCCAAGAGACCCAGTACTTC. The encoded protein is CASSYGTSGQETQYF.

V gene TRBV11-2 combines with J gene TRBJ2-7; 9 bases fit TRBD1. The CDR3 loop spans 15 amino acids. The germline gives CDR1 SGHAT, CDR2 FQNNGV. V shed 4 bases, J shed 4 bases, and the junction held 8 bases outside the gene matches. CDR3 sequence reads: CASSSGTGTWYEQYF. DNA for the CDR3: TGTGCCAGCAGCTCGGGGACAGGGACTTGGTACGAGCAGTACTTC.

The chain combines TRBV18 with TRBJ2-3, with TRBD2 matching 9 bases. CDR1 KGHSH and CDR2 LQKENI come from the germline V gene. CDR3 length: 16 residues. J was trimmed by 4 bases and V by 2 bases; bases with no gene match: 7. The CDR3 bases are TGTGCCAGCTCACCAATAGCGGGGGCCACCCCAGATACGCAGTATTTT. Residues: CASSPIAGATPDTQYF.

This clone has a handful of counts. The same CDR3 arises from other DNA sequences in this sample as well. The CDR3 DNA reads as TGTGCCACCAGCAGAGAACGCGGATCTGGAAACACCATATATTTT. It is translated as CATSRERGSGNTIYF. The chain uses TRBV15 and TRBJ1-3; D gene uncertain. The CDR3 covers 15 residues. CDR1 is LNHNV and CDR2 is YYDKDF in the germline V gene (reference sequence). The V end was cut by 0 bases, the J end by 1 base, with 7 bases between.

V is TRBV5-1 and J is TRBJ1-5; D is unresolved. The CDR3 loop spans 14 amino acids. V was trimmed by 0 bases and J by 2 bases, leaving 6 bases between them. Germline values: CDR1 SGHRS, CDR2 YFSETQ. DNA of the CDR3: TGCGCCAGCAGCTTGGGGGCAGGCAATCAGCCCCAGCATTTT. This codes for CASSLGAGNQPQHF. Drawing the rest from reference TRBV5-1 and TRBJ1-5, the complete variable domain is KAGVTQTPRYLIKTRGQQVTLSCSPISGHRSVSWYQQTPGQGLQFLFEYFSETQRNKGNFPGRFSGRQFSNSRSEMNVSTLELGDSALYLCASSLGAGNQPQHFGDGTRLSIL.

The chain links TRBV7-2 to TRBJ2-3; 9 bases line up with TRBD2. This CDR3 is 15 amino acids long. V dropped 2 bases and J dropped 5; count of bases not matched to a gene: 5. CDR1 SGHTA and CDR2 FQGNSA come from the germline V gene. The CDR3 region is CASSLYQAGGDTQYF. The CDR3 DNA reads TGTGCCAGCAGCTTATATCAAGCGGGAGGAGATACGCAGTATTTT.

V usage is TRBV28 and J usage is TRBJ2-7, with D possibly being TRBD1 (5 bases). The germline V gene encodes CDR1 MDHEN and CDR2 SYDVKM. The length of the CDR3 is 15 residues. V shed 4 bases and J shed 2 bases, with 15 bases lying between them. This CDR3 is CASSSRQISAYEQYF. CDR3 nucleotide sequence: TGTGCCAGCAGTTCGAGACAGATAAGTGCCTACGAGCAGTACTTC. Drawing the rest from reference TRBV28 and TRBJ2-7, the complete variable domain is DVKVTQSSRYLVKRTGEKVFLECVQDMDHENMFWYRQDPGLGLRLIYFSYDVKMKEKGDIPEGYSVSREKKERFSLILESASTNQTSMYLCASSSRQISAYEQYFGPGTRLTVT.

The J gene is TRBJ1-1, the V gene TRBV4-3, with 9 bases aligning to TRBD1. The CDR3 runs 13 residues. Germline CDR1 is LGHNA and CDR2 is YSLEER. V lost 6 bases to trimming and J lost 5 bases; unmatched junction nucleotides: 4. CDR3 sequence (DNA): TGCGCCAGCAGGGGGACAGGGAGGACTGAAGCTTTCTTT. This gives the protein CASRGTGRTEAFF.

The rearrangement joins TRBV30 to TRBJ2-3, with TRBD1 matching 8 bases. This CDR3 spans 19 amino acids. With 2 bases clipped from V and 2 bases from J, the junction kept 18 bases outside the gene matches. CDR1 and CDR2 (germline): GTSNPN, SVGIG (reference sequence). DNA for the CDR3: TGTGCCTGGAGTAGTCAGGGGGCCTTTCCTCAGTATGCCACAGATACGCAGTATTTT. Translated, it gives CAWSSQGAFPQYATDTQYF.

The rearrangement links TRBV5-1 to TRBJ2-6, with D tentatively TRBD1 (6 bases). CDR1 and CDR2 (germline): SGHRS, YFSETQ. V lost 2 bases and J lost 1, with 10 bases in between. The CDR3 totals 16 residues. CDR3 nucleotide sequence: TGCGCCAGCAGCTTTGCAGGGGAGTCTGGGGCCAACGTCCTGACTTTC. This gives the protein CASSFAGESGANVLTF.

The rearrangement uses TRBV5-6 and TRBJ2-7; TRBD1 matches at 7 bases. Germline CDR1 SGHDT, CDR2 YYEEEE. V shed 1 base and J 5 bases; nucleotides not matched to a gene: 6. The CDR3 is made up of 14 amino acids. CDR3 bases: TGTGCCAGCAGCTTGATCAGGGGGTTGAACGAGCAGTACTTC. It codes for CASSLIRGLNEQYF. Full variable domain (missing parts from reference TRBV5-6 and TRBJ2-7): DAGVTQSPTHLIKTRGQQVTLRCSPKSGHDTVSWYQQALGQGPQFIFQYYEEEERQRGNFPDRFSGHQFPNYSSELNVNALLLGDSALYLCASSLIRGLNEQYFGPGTRLTVT.

The V call is TRBV15, the J call TRBJ1-5, with D tentatively TRBD1 (6 bases). The V gene lost 4 bases and the J gene lost 3 bases, with 10 bases spanning the gap. This CDR3 has 14 amino acids. Germline CDR1 reads LNHNV; CDR2 reads YYDKDF (reference sequence). The CDR3 protein is CATSIGQSNQPQHF. The CDR3 DNA sequence: TGTGCCACCAGCATTGGACAGTCCAATCAGCCCCAGCATTTT.

The V gene is TRBV18, the J gene TRBJ1-6; possibly TRBD1 for D (5 bases). This CDR3 region has 15 residues. V dropped 2 bases and J dropped 8 bases, with 13 bases sitting between them. The germline V gene has CDR1 KGHSH and CDR2 LQKENI. The CDR3 nucleotides are TGTGCCAGCTCACCAAGAGGAGACAGTCATTCACCCCTCCACTTT. It encodes CASSPRGDSHSPLHF.

The CDR3 DNA is TGTGCCAGCAAAAAGGACTATAGCAATCAGCCCCAGCATTTT. Encoded protein: CASKKDYSNQPQHF. V and J are TRBV2 and TRBJ1-5, with no clear D. V lost 7 bases, J lost 0 bases, and 10 bases lay in between. This CDR3 contains 14 residues. CDR1 and CDR2 from the germline V gene are SNHLY and FYNNEI.

The chain links TRBV4-1 to TRBJ2-7; TRBD2 matches 7 bases. The CDR3 covers 12 residues. Trimming took 6 bases from V and 3 from J; bases not matched to a gene: 2. Germline values: CDR1 MGHRA, CDR2 YSYEKL. The CDR3 nucleotides are TGCGCCAGCAGGGGGGGGGACTACGAGCAGTACTTC. Amino acid sequence: CASRGGDYEQYF.

This clone was seen more than once but under ten times. V and J are TRBV18 and TRBJ2-2, with a weak D call TRBD1 (5 bases). The germline CDR1 and CDR2 sequences are KGHSH and LQKENI. Trimming stripped 1 base from V and 1 base from J, with 16 bases between. The CDR3 has 18 residues. The CDR3 sequence: CASSPHLPGQGNTGELFF. The CDR3 coding sequence is TGTGCCAGCTCACCACATCTCCCCGGGCAGGGGAACACCGGGGAGCTGTTTTTT.

In its sample, this clone was seen a few times. V usage is TRBV19 and J usage is TRBJ2-5; D unresolved. Germline V CDR1 and CDR2: LNHDA, SQIVND (reference sequence). This CDR3 has 15 amino acids. V lost 3 bases to trimming and J lost 4 bases, with 15 bases between them. This chain's CDR3 is CASSMSFGPRETQYF. CDR3 nucleotide sequence: TGTGCCAGTAGTATGTCATTTGGGCCCCGAGAGACCCAGTACTTC.

This rearrangement joins TRBV25-1 to TRBJ2-7, with 13 positions matching TRBD2. CDR1 is MGHDK, CDR2 SYGVNS, per germline. The CDR3 extends over 14 amino acids. V trimming: 8 bases; J trimming: 5 bases; junction bases outside the gene matches: 6. Here the CDR3 reads CASGLAGDANEQYF. As DNA, the CDR3 is TGTGCCAGCGGACTAGCGGGGGACGCTAACGAGCAGTACTTC.

A single count supports this clone. The DNA of the CDR3 is TGTGCCAGTAGTATGTTACTAGCCACTCAAGAGACCCAGTACTTC. It codes for CASSMLLATQETQYF. V and J are TRBV19 and TRBJ2-5, with D possibly matching TRBD2 (6 bases). There are 15 residues in the CDR3. Trimming removed 3 bases at V and 2 bases at J, with 13 bases between. The germline gives CDR1 LNHDA, CDR2 SQIVND (reference sequence).

This clone was seen a few times. V is TRBV19 and J is TRBJ1-1; D might be TRBD1 (5 bases). The CDR3 sequence is 14 residues long. The germline gives CDR1 LNHDA, CDR2 SQIVND (reference sequence). V was clipped by 3 bases and J by 0 bases, with 8 bases between them. CDR3 sequence: CASSIRQMNTEAFF. The CDR3 nucleotides are TGTGCCAGTAGTATCCGACAGATGAACACTGAAGCTTTCTTT. The entire variable domain, with the rest obtained from reference TRBV19 and TRBJ1-1, is as follows: DGGITQSPKYLFRKEGQNVTLSCEQNLNHDAMYWYRQDPGQGLRLIYYSQIVNDFQKGDIAEGYSVSREKKESFPLTVTSAQKNPTAFYLCASSIRQMNTEAFFGQGTRLTVV.

The V gene is TRBV6-1, the J gene TRBJ1-5, with TRBD1 as a possible D gene (5 bases). V was trimmed by 1 base and J by 3 bases, leaving 10 bases between them. Germline V gene sequence: CDR1 MNHNS, CDR2 SASEGT. CDR3 length: 15 residues. CDR3 region: CASSEVQGDNQPQHF. The CDR3 DNA reads TGTGCCAGCAGTGAAGTGCAAGGGGACAATCAGCCCCAGCATTTT.

This clone was detected a few times. The chain uses TRBV4-2 and TRBJ1-2; D is unresolved. Germline CDR1 and CDR2: LGHNA and YNFKEQ. The CDR3 spans 13 residues. V was shortened by 0 bases and J by 7 bases, with 9 bases between the two germline ends. The CDR3 DNA follows: TGTGCCAGCAGCCAAGACCCCGCGGGTGGCTACACCTTC. The encoded protein is CASSQDPAGGYTF.

Here the CDR3 DNA reads TGTGCCAGCAGCCCCCGCGGGGCTTCCTACGAGCAGTACTTC. Its translation is CASSPRGASYEQYF. The chain recombines TRBV13 with TRBJ2-7, with D maybe TRBD2 (6 bases). Trimming left V 5 bases short and J 1 base short, with 12 bases between. The CDR3 length is 14 residues. The germline V gene has CDR1 PRHDT and CDR2 FYEKMQ (reference sequence).

The chain couples TRBV7-2 to TRBJ2-5; D gene uncertain. The DNA end is a closer match to TRBJ2-7, so the J assignment may be wrong. The germline gives CDR1 SGHTA, CDR2 FQGNSA. There are 12 residues in the CDR3. The CDR3, as DNA: TGTGCCAGCAGCTTCCTCAAACGCGAGCAGTACTTC. Protein: CASSFLKREQYF.

V gene TRBV5-1 combines with J gene TRBJ2-4; 7 bases match TRBD2. V trimming: 0 bases; J trimming: 9 bases; junction bases outside the gene matches: 6. The CDR3 totals 14 residues. In germline, CDR1 is SGHRS, CDR2 YFSETQ. The CDR3 DNA follows: TGCGCCAGCAGCTTGGTGGGAGGGGAGCTCATTCAGTACTTC. Translating gives CASSLVGGELIQYF.